This T cell receptor (beta chain) was captured in a study of blood T cell dynamics during melanoma immunotherapy. Study-wide findings and caveats: Unlike progressors, later disease-control patients had W3 repertoires gaining clonality or diversity.

Assay used: immunoSEQ multiplex PCR; TCRdb lists only in-frame clones, some missing. The sample lists roughly 11,000 clones, less than 90% occurring once. This sample's time point: pre-treatment baseline. Notes on this clone: Its antigen is currently unknown.

Trimming left V 2 bases short and J 4 bases short, with 14 bases between. CDR3 length: 15 amino acids. The germline CDR1 and CDR2 sequences are MNHNY and SVGAGI (reference sequence). The sequence derives from a human donor with melanoma. Material: blood, obtained from a patient treated with checkpoint blockade. The rearrangement links TRBV6-6 to TRBJ1-2, with a tentative D call TRBD1 (5 bases). The CDR3, as DNA: TGTGCCAGCAGTTACCAGGGACGGCCAGGCTATGGCTACACCTTC. Residues: CASSYQGRPGYGYTF.